This T cell receptor beta chain derives from a study of shared clonotypes between healthy human individuals. This clone was found once. The germline V gene encodes CDR1 SEHNR and CDR2 FQNEAQ (reference sequence). Trimming pared 8 bases from V and 5 bases from J, leaving 15 bases between. The CDR3 is 14 amino acids. The repertoire was sequenced with immunoSEQ multiplex PCR; TCRdb's copy has only in-frame clones and lacks some. The table records millions of clones, just under 95% of them present only once. Naive CD8 cells lacked CD45RO and underwent positive selection for CCR7, leaving out terminally differentiated effector memory CD45RA+ cells.

The chain couples TRBV7-9 to TRBJ2-2; D is unresolved. The origin of this receptor is a young man in good health. Material: naive CD8+ T cells sorted from blood. CDR3 DNA: TGTGCCAGCCAACCCACAACCGGAACCGGGGAGCTGTTTTTT. Protein: CASQPTTGTGELFF.